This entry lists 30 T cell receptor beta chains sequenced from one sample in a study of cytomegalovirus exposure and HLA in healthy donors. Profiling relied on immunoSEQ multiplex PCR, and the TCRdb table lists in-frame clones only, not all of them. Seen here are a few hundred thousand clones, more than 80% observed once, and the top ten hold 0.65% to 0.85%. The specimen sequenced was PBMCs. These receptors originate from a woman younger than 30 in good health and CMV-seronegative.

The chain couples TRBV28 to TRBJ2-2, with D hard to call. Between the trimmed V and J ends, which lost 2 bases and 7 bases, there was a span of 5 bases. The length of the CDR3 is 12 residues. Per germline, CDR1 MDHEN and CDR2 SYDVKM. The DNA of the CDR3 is TGTGCCAGCAGTTTAAGAGGCGGGGAGCTGTTTTTT. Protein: CASSLRGGELFF.

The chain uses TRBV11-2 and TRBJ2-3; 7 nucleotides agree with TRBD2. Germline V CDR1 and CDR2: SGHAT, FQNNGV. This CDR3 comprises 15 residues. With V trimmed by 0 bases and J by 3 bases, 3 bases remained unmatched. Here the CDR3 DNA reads TGTGCCAGCAGCTTAGATCGGGGGGAAACAGATACGCAGTATTTT. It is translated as CASSLDRGETDTQYF.

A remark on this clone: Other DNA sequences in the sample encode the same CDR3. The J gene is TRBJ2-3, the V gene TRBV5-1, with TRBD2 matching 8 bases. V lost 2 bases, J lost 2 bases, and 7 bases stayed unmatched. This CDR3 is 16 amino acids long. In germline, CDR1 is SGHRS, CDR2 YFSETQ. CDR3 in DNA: TGCGCCAGCAGCTTAGGGACTAGTGGATTCACAGATACGCAGTATTTT. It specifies CASSLGTSGFTDTQYF.

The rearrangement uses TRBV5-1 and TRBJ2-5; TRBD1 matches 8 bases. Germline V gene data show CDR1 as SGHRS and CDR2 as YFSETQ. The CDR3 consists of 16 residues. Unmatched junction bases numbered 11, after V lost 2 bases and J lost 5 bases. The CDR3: CASSFSAGGSEETQYF. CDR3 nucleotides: TGCGCCAGCAGCTTTTCGGCAGGGGGCTCGGAGGAGACCCAGTACTTC.

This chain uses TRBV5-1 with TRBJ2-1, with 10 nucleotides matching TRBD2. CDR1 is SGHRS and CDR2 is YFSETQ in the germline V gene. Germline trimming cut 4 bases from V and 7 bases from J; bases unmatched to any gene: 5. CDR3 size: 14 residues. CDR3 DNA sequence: TGCGCCAGCAGCCCCCGACTAGCGGGTAATGAGCAGTTCTTC. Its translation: CASSPRLAGNEQFF.

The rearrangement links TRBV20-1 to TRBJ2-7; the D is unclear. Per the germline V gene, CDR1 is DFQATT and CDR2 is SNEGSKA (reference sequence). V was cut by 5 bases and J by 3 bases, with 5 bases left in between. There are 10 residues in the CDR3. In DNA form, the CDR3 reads TGCAGTGCTCTATACTACGAGCAGTACTTC. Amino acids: CSALYYEQYF.

In DNA form, the CDR3 reads TGTGCCAGCAGTGATGGGACAGATAGCGGTTCCTACAATGAGCAGTTCTTC. It is translated as CASSDGTDSGSYNEQFF. The chain is built from TRBV6-1 and TRBJ2-1; D might be TRBD1 (7 bases). Germline CDR1 and CDR2: MNHNS and SASEGT. Between the trimmed V and J ends, which lost 3 bases and 1 base, there was a span of 16 bases. The length of the CDR3 is 17 residues.

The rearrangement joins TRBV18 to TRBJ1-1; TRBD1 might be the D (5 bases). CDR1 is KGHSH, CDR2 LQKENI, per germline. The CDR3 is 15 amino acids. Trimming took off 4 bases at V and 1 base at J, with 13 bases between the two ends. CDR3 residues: CASSRPTGPNTEAFF. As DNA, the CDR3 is TGTGCCAGCTCACGGCCCACAGGTCCGAACACTGAAGCTTTCTTT. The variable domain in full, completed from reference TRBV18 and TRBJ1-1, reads NAGVMQNPRHLVRRRGQEARLRCSPMKGHSHVYWYRQLPEEGLKFMVYLQKENIIDESGMPKERFSAEFPKEGPSILRIQQVVRGDSAAYFCASSRPTGPNTEAFFGQGTRLTVV.

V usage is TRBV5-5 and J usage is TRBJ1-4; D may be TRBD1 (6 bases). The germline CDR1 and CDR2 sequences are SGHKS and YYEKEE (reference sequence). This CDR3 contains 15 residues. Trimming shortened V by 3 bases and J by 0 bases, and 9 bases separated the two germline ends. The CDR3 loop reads CASSSGQTTNEKLFF. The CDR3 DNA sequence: TGTGCCAGCAGCTCAGGACAGACAACTAATGAAAAACTGTTTTTT.

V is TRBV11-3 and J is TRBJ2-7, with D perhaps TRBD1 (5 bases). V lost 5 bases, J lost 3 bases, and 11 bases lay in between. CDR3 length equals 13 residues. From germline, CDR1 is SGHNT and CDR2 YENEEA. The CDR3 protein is CASSLRTSYEQYF. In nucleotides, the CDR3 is TGTGCCAGCAGCCTCCGGACAAGCTACGAGCAGTACTTC.

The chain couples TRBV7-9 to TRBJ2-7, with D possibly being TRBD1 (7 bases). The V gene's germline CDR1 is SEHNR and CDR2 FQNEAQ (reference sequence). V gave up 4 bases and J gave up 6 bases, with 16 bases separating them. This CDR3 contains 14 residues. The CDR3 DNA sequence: TGTGCCAGCAGCTCCCAGGGGGACGGGGGCGAGCAGTACTTC. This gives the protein CASSSQGDGGEQYF.

The CDR3 bases are TGTGCCAGCAGAAAACCGGGACAGAGCTACAATGAGCAGTTCTTC. It yields the protein CASRKPGQSYNEQFF. This chain links TRBV28 with TRBJ2-1; 7 bases agree with TRBD1. This CDR3 is 15 amino acids long. The V and J ends lost 6 bases and 3 bases, in that order; junction bases with no gene match: 8. Looked up from germline, CDR1 is MDHEN and CDR2 is SYDVKM.

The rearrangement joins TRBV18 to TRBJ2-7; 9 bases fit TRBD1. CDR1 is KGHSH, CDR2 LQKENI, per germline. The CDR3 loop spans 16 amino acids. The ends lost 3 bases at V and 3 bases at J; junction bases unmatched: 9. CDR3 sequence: CASSPSRDRAHYEQYF. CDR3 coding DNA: TGTGCCAGCTCACCGTCCCGGGACAGGGCCCACTACGAGCAGTACTTC.

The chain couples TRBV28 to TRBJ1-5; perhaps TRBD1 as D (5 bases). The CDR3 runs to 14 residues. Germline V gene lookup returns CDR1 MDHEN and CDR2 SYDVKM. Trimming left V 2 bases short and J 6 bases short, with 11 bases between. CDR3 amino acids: CASSLRGVSQPQHF. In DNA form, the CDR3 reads TGTGCCAGCAGTTTACGGGGGGTCAGTCAGCCCCAGCATTTT.

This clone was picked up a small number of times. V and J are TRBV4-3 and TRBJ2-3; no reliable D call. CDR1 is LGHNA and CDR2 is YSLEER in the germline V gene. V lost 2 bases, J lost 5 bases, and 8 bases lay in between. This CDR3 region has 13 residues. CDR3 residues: CASSQPPGDTQYF. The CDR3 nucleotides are TGCGCCAGCAGCCAACCCCCGGGAGATACGCAGTATTTT.

DNA for the CDR3: TGTGCCAGCAGTTACTGGAGGCTAGCGGAAACAGATACGCAGTATTTT. Its translation: CASSYWRLAETDTQYF. This sequence joins TRBV6-6 and TRBJ2-3, with TRBD2 matching 7 bases. Trimming at V came to 1 base and at J to 3 bases, leaving 7 bases not matched to a gene. The CDR3 covers 16 residues. Germline values: CDR1 MNHNY, CDR2 SVGAGI (reference sequence).

This CDR3 reads CASSLAEIQETQYF. The CDR3 DNA reads as TGTGCCAGCAGCCTAGCAGAAATTCAAGAGACCCAGTACTTC. The gene calls are TRBV6-5 and TRBJ2-5, with D possibly TRBD2 on 5 matching bases. The CDR3 contains 14 residues. The V gene's germline CDR1 is MNHEY and CDR2 SVGAGI. The V and J ends lost 6 bases and 2 bases respectively, with 13 bases between them.

DNA of the CDR3: TGTGCCAGCAGAAATACGGACGCGGGCTACAATGAGCAGTTCTTC. Translating gives CASRNTDAGYNEQFF. V usage is TRBV27 and J usage is TRBJ2-1, with a possible D match to TRBD2 (5 bases). The CDR3 runs to 15 residues. Looked up from germline, CDR1 is MNHEY and CDR2 is SMNVEV (reference sequence). With 6 bases removed from V and 3 bases from J, the gap between germline ends came to 15 bases.

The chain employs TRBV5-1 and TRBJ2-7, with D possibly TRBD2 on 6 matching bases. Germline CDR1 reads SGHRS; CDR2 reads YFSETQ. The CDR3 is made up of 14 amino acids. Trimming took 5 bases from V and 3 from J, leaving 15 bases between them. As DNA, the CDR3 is TGCGCCAGCAGAACGTTGGAGGGAGACTACGAGCAGTACTTC. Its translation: CASRTLEGDYEQYF.

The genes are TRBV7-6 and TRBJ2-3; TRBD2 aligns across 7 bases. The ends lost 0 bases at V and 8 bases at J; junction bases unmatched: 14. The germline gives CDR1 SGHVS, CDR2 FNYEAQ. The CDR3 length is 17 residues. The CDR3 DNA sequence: TGTGCCAGCAGCTTAGCGCGGCGGGAGTCCCTGGGTGGTACGCAGTATTTT. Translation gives CASSLARRESLGGTQYF.

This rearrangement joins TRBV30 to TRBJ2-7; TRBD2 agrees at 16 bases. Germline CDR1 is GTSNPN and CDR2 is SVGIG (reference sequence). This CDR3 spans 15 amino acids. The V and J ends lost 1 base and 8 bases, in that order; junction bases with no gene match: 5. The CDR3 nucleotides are TGTGCCTGGAGTGGGAAGGGACTAGCGGGAGGGCAGCAGTACTTC. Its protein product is CAWSGKGLAGGQQYF.

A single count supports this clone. CDR3 sequence (DNA): TGTGCCAGCAGTGCCCCCGGGACAGGAGTGAACACTGAAGCTTTCTTT. Translation: CASSAPGTGVNTEAFF. The chain recombines TRBV28 with TRBJ1-1, with 8 bases matching TRBD1. The germline V gene encodes CDR1 MDHEN and CDR2 SYDVKM. The CDR3 totals 16 residues. V dropped 5 bases and J dropped 0; count of bases not matched to a gene: 8.

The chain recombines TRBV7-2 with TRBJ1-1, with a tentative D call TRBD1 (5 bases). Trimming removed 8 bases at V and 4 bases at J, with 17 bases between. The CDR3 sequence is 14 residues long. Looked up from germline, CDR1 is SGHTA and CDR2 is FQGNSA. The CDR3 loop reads CASESPGGSTEAFF. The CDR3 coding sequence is TGTGCCAGCGAATCCCCGGGGGGGAGCACTGAAGCTTTCTTT.

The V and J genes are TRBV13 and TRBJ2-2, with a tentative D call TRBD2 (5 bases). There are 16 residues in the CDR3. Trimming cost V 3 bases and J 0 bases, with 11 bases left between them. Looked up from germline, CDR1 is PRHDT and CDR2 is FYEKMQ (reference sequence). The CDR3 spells CASSFRGPSNTGELFF. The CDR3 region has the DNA TGTGCCAGCAGCTTTCGCGGGCCGTCGAACACCGGGGAGCTGTTTTTT.

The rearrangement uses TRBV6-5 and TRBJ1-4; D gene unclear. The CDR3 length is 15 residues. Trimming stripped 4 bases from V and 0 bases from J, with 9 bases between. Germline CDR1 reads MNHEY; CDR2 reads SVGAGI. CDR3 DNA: TGTGCCAGCAGTTCCCAGAGGGCAACTAATGAAAAACTGTTTTTT. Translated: CASSSQRATNEKLFF.

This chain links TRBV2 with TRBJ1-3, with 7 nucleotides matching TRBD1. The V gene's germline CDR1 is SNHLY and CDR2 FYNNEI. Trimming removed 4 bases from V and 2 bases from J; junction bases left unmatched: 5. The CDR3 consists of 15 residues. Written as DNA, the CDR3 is TGTGCCAGCAGTGGTGGGCAGGGGGCTGGAAACACCATATATTTT. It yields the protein CASSGGQGAGNTIYF.

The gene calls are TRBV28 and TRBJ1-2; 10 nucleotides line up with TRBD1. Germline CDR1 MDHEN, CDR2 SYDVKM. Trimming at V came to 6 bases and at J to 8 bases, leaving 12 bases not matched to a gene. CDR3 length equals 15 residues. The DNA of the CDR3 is TGTGCCAGCAGAGGACAGGGGGAAGGTCCGGTCGGCTACACCTTC. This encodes CASRGQGEGPVGYTF.

This CDR3 is CASSWTGGSTGQPQHF. For the CDR3, the DNA is TGTGCCAGCAGTTGGACAGGGGGCTCTACCGGACAGCCCCAGCATTTT. The chain uses TRBV27 and TRBJ1-5, with 11 bases identical to TRBD1. The CDR3 is 16 residues long. CDR1 and CDR2 (germline): MNHEY, SMNVEV (reference sequence). J gave up 7 bases and V 4 bases, and 9 bases lay outside the gene matches.

The CDR3 nucleotides are TGTGCCAGCAGCTTGGAGCGGGAGGGTTACAATGAGCAGTTCTTC. Protein sequence: CASSLEREGYNEQFF. This chain joins TRBV5-4 and TRBJ2-1, with TRBD2 matching over 10 bases. After removal of 0 bases from V and 4 bases from J, the junction contained 1 base not matched to a gene. This CDR3 comprises 15 residues. Germline V CDR1 and CDR2: SGHNT, YYREEE (reference sequence).

The CDR3 is CASSSGSGFSYGYTF. The CDR3 DNA follows: TGTGCCAGCAGCTCCGGTTCAGGTTTTTCCTATGGCTACACCTTC. The chain employs TRBV7-9 and TRBJ1-2; D gene uncertain. The CDR3 has 15 residues. Trimming pared 4 bases from V and 4 bases from J, leaving 16 bases between. Per germline, CDR1 SEHNR and CDR2 FQNEAQ (reference sequence). The variable domain in full, completed from reference TRBV7-9 and TRBJ1-2, reads DTGVSQNPRHKITKRGQNVTFRCDPISEHNRLYWYRQTLGQGPEFLTYFQNEAQLEKSRLLSDRFSAERPKGSFSTLEIQRTEQGDSAMYLCASSSGSGFSYGYTFGSGTRLTVV.